The 29 T cell receptor beta chains presented below share a single source sample, sequenced in a study of T cells in narcolepsy. Clones were read by immunoSEQ multiplex PCR, and TCRdb kept only the in-frame ones, dropping some. The sample records around 32,000 clones, around 83% being singletons. The sequenced sample consisted of memory (CD45RA-) CD4+ T cells from blood. These receptor sequences come from a human donor in good health.

The J gene is TRBJ1-6, the V gene TRBV6-6, with 8 bases that match TRBD1. The V segment lost 7 bases and the J segment 10 bases; nucleotides outside the gene matches: 9. Germline lookup yields CDR1 MNHNY and CDR2 SVGAGI (reference sequence). The CDR3 totals 14 residues. The CDR3, as DNA: TGTGCCAGCACTAACAGGGGGTATTTATCACCCCTCCACTTT. It translates to CASTNRGYLSPLHF.

This sequence joins TRBV7-6 and TRBJ2-1, with D unclear. CDR1 is SGHVS, CDR2 FNYEAQ, per germline. This CDR3 contains 11 residues. V gave up 3 bases and J gave up 7 bases, with 4 bases separating them. CDR3 amino acids: CASSFDNEQFF. The CDR3 DNA follows: TGTGCCAGCAGCTTCGATAATGAGCAGTTCTTC.

V usage is TRBV2 and J usage is TRBJ2-1; possibly TRBD1 or TRBD2 for D (5 bases each). With 4 bases removed from V and 12 bases from J, the gap between germline ends came to 13 bases. The CDR3 consists of 12 residues. Germline V gene sequence: CDR1 SNHLY, CDR2 FYNNEI. In DNA form, the CDR3 reads TGTGCCAGCAGTGCCCGGGGCGGAGTGCAGTTCTTC. Translated: CASSARGGVQFF.

This clone came up a few times. V usage is TRBV27 and J usage is TRBJ1-3; the D gene is possibly TRBD1 (6 bases). Trimming took 3 bases from V and 2 from J, leaving 8 bases between them. CDR3 length equals 14 residues. Germline loops: CDR1 MNHEY, CDR2 SMNVEV (reference sequence). The CDR3 DNA reads as TGTGCCAGCAGTTTTTCAGGGGCTGGAAACACCATATATTTT. Translating gives CASSFSGAGNTIYF.

The chain is built from TRBV6-5 and TRBJ2-5, with D tentatively TRBD1 (5 bases). This CDR3 region has 12 residues. Trimming shortened V by 8 bases and J by 5 bases, and 12 bases separated the two germline ends. CDR1 is MNHEY and CDR2 is SVGAGI in the germline V gene. CDR3 region: CASHAGMETQYF. In DNA, the CDR3 is TGTGCCAGCCACGCAGGGATGGAGACCCAGTACTTC.

The chain joins TRBV5-1 to TRBJ2-5; 11 nucleotides align to TRBD1. The junction had 7 bases not matched to a gene; V was cut back by 4 bases and J by 5 bases. The CDR3 covers 15 residues. Germline values: CDR1 SGHRS, CDR2 YFSETQ. For the CDR3, the DNA is TGCGCCAGCAGCCCAGGACAGGGGGCATCGGAGACCCAGTACTTC. Residues: CASSPGQGASETQYF.

The chain couples TRBV5-1 to TRBJ2-5; 10 bases line up with TRBD1. The CDR3 runs 16 residues. CDR1 and CDR2 from the germline V gene are SGHRS and YFSETQ. V lost 4 bases to trimming and J lost 5 bases; unmatched junction nucleotides: 11. The CDR3 sequence: CASSGTRTGGDETQYF. The CDR3 coding sequence is TGCGCCAGCAGCGGGACGAGGACAGGGGGTGATGAGACCCAGTACTTC.

This clone was detected only once. This sequence joins TRBV5-1 and TRBJ1-2, with D perhaps matching TRBD1 (5 bases). V was clipped by 0 bases and J by 8 bases, with 17 bases between them. Germline assignment: CDR1 SGHRS and CDR2 YFSETQ. The CDR3 sequence is 15 residues long. The CDR3 sequence: CASSLDPQGLTGYTF. CDR3 bases: TGCGCCAGCAGCTTGGATCCGCAGGGCCTGACCGGCTACACCTTC.

The chain uses TRBV2 and TRBJ2-3; D gene ambiguous. This CDR3 spans 13 amino acids. Germline lookup yields CDR1 SNHLY and CDR2 FYNNEI. Deletions cut 4 bases from V and 2 bases from J, with 7 bases between. This CDR3 reads CASSGLLTDTQYF. In DNA, the CDR3 is TGTGCCAGCAGTGGTCTACTCACAGATACGCAGTATTTT.

CDR3 in DNA: TGCAGCGGAGGAGGACAGGGGATGAGAGATGGCTACACCTTC. Protein sequence: CSGGGQGMRDGYTF. V gene TRBV29-1 combines with J gene TRBJ1-2, with 9 bases aligning to TRBD1. The CDR3 extends over 14 amino acids. Germline V lookup: CDR1 SQVTM, CDR2 ANQGSEA. Trimming at V came to 7 bases and at J to 6 bases, leaving 12 bases not matched to a gene.

The chain carries TRBV19 and TRBJ2-1; TRBD2 is a possible D gene (6 bases). Trimming removed 0 bases at V and 3 bases at J, with 12 bases between. Per the germline V gene, CDR1 is LNHDA and CDR2 is SQIVND (reference sequence). The CDR3 runs 16 residues. The CDR3 spells CASSIEVGGYYNEQFF. The CDR3 DNA follows: TGTGCCAGTAGTATAGAGGTCGGAGGGTACTACAATGAGCAGTTCTTC.

J is TRBJ1-1 and V is TRBV7-8, with D maybe TRBD1 (6 bases). The CDR3 runs 14 residues. V lost 5 bases, J lost 1 base, and 11 bases lay in between. CDR1 and CDR2 (germline): SGHVS, FQNEAQ. CDR3 DNA: TGTGCCAGCAGCGCCCGACAGGAGAACACTGAAGCTTTCTTT. This codes for CASSARQENTEAFF.

The rearrangement joins TRBV5-1 to TRBJ2-5; D gene ambiguous. V was pared by 2 bases and J by 2 bases, with 4 bases between. This CDR3 contains 12 residues. Germline V lookup: CDR1 SGHRS, CDR2 YFSETQ. The CDR3 protein is CASSLDQETQYF. CDR3 DNA: TGCGCCAGCAGCTTAGATCAAGAGACCCAGTACTTC.

The chain uses TRBV6-4 and TRBJ2-7; tentative D call: TRBD2 (6 bases). V lost 3 bases, J lost 2 bases, and 14 bases lay in between. The CDR3 sequence is 15 residues long. Per germline, CDR1 MRHNA and CDR2 SNTAGT. The CDR3 protein is CASSERGGTAYEQYV. CDR3 nucleotides: TGTGCCAGCAGTGAACGGGGAGGAACGGCCTACGAGCAGTACGTC.

This chain connects TRBV7-2 to TRBJ1-3, with 8 bases lining up with TRBD1. After removal of 3 bases from V and 9 bases from J, the junction contained 10 bases not matched to a gene. The CDR3 loop spans 15 amino acids. CDR1 is SGHTA, CDR2 FQGNSA, per germline. The CDR3 nucleotides read TGTGCCAGCAGCTTGGACAGGGTAATGGACGGCACCATATATTTT. Translated, it gives CASSLDRVMDGTIYF. The whole variable domain, remainder taken from reference TRBV7-2 and TRBJ1-3, is GAGVSQSPSNKVTEKGKDVELRCDPISGHTALYWYRQSLGQGLEFLIYFQGNSAPDKSGLPSDRFSAERTGGSVSTLTIQRTQQEDSAVYLCASSLDRVMDGTIYFGEGSWLTVV.

The chain links TRBV7-9 to TRBJ1-3; D gene uncertain. The V gene's germline CDR1 is SEHNR and CDR2 FQNEAQ (reference sequence). Trimming removed 2 bases from V and 0 bases from J, with 17 bases in between. This CDR3 comprises 18 residues. For the CDR3, the DNA is TGTGCCAGCAGCTTACTGAGCTGGTCGGCAGTCTCTGGAAACACCATATATTTT. Its translation is CASSLLSWSAVSGNTIYF.

The gene calls are TRBV10-3 and TRBJ2-7; D is perhaps TRBD1 (6 bases). V lost 3 bases to trimming and J lost 3 bases, with 12 bases between them. Germline values: CDR1 ENHRY, CDR2 SYGVKD. The CDR3 contains 14 residues. CDR3 DNA sequence: TGTGCCATCAGTGAAGCTACAGGGAACTACGAGCAGTACGTC. Translated: CAISEATGNYEQYV.

The table lists this clone with a count of one. V gene TRBV28 combines with J gene TRBJ2-5; D is ambiguous. Per germline, CDR1 MDHEN and CDR2 SYDVKM. The CDR3 is 12 residues long. V gave up 4 bases and J gave up 11 bases, with 14 bases separating them. This chain's CDR3 is CASSYPPGEQYF. Here the CDR3 DNA reads TGTGCCAGCAGTTACCCTCCCGGAGAGCAGTACTTC.

This clone appeared a few times. The J gene is TRBJ2-1, the V gene TRBV9; perhaps D is TRBD1 or TRBD2 (5 bases each). The CDR3 has 16 amino acids. V lost 3 bases and J lost 9, with 22 bases in between. CDR1 and CDR2 (germline): SGDLS, YYNGEE. CDR3 in amino acids: CASSAGTVPVRGEQFF. In DNA form, the CDR3 reads TGTGCCAGCAGCGCGGGGACCGTCCCAGTTAGGGGTGAGCAGTTCTTC.

The CDR3 DNA reads TGTGCCAGCAGATCTACAGGGACAGATACGCAGTATTTT. As protein: CASRSTGTDTQYF. The V and J genes are TRBV28 and TRBJ2-3, with a possible D match to TRBD1 (6 bases). Per germline, CDR1 MDHEN and CDR2 SYDVKM. Trimming removed 6 bases from V and 3 bases from J, with 10 bases in between. This CDR3 is built from 13 residues.

V usage is TRBV30 and J usage is TRBJ1-5, with 8 bases aligning to TRBD1. The CDR3 has 15 amino acids. Germline trimming cut 3 bases from V and 2 bases from J; bases unmatched to any gene: 6. Germline lookup yields CDR1 GTSNPN and CDR2 SVGIG (reference sequence). The CDR3 sequence is CAWSQGAWGNQPQHF. The DNA for the CDR3 is TGTGCCTGGAGCCAGGGGGCTTGGGGCAATCAGCCCCAGCATTTT.

The rearrangement joins TRBV2 to TRBJ1-5; D gene uncertain. Looked up from germline, CDR1 is SNHLY and CDR2 is FYNNEI. V was cut by 8 bases and J by 2 bases, with 13 bases left in between. The CDR3 consists of 14 residues. The CDR3 here is CASGRNGGNQPQHF. For the CDR3, the DNA is TGTGCCAGCGGCAGGAACGGGGGCAATCAGCCCCAGCATTTT.

The chain combines TRBV25-1 with TRBJ1-4; 7 bases line up with TRBD1. V shed 3 bases and J 7 bases; nucleotides not matched to a gene: 8. Germline values: CDR1 MGHDK, CDR2 SYGVNS. The CDR3 length is 15 residues. The CDR3 loop is CASSEMRGQAEKLFF. The CDR3 coding sequence is TGTGCCAGCAGTGAGATGAGGGGGCAGGCTGAAAAACTGTTTTTT.

This clone showed up just a few times. The rearrangement links TRBV29-1 to TRBJ2-1; possible D gene TRBD1, 6 bases. The CDR3 length is 13 residues. The germline V gene has CDR1 SQVTM and CDR2 ANQGSEA. V was cut by 1 base and J by 9 bases, with 13 bases left in between. The CDR3 DNA follows: TGCAGCGTTGAAGTCGGGGTAGGGGGTGAGCAGTTCTTC. Its protein is CSVEVGVGGEQFF.

CDR3 loop: CASSQAGGTQYF. The CDR3 bases are TGTGCCAGCAGCCAAGCTGGGGGGACCCAGTACTTC. The J gene is TRBJ2-5, the V gene TRBV14, with D tentatively TRBD1 or TRBD2 (5 bases each). Germline V gene data show CDR1 as SGHDN and CDR2 as FVKESK. Trimming stripped 1 base from V and 7 bases from J, with 7 bases between. CDR3 length equals 12 residues.

The chain links TRBV6-6 to TRBJ1-5; 9 bases map to TRBD1. The CDR3 is made up of 15 amino acids. The germline V gene encodes CDR1 MNHNY and CDR2 SVGAGI (reference sequence). V lost 5 bases to trimming and J lost 4 bases; unmatched junction nucleotides: 6. CDR3 sequence (DNA): TGTGCCAGCAGTCCGGGACAGGGACAAAATCAGCCCCAGCATTTT. Amino acids: CASSPGQGQNQPQHF.

This chain links TRBV6-1 with TRBJ1-2; D uncertain. V was pared by 1 base and J by 2 bases, with 11 bases between. The CDR3 extends over 15 amino acids. Germline CDR1 is MNHNS and CDR2 is SASEGT. The CDR3 sequence is CASSEDWSHNYGYTF. CDR3 DNA: TGTGCCAGCAGTGAAGATTGGTCCCACAACTATGGCTACACCTTC.

This clone was recorded a few times. The V gene is TRBV29-1, the J gene TRBJ2-1, with D perhaps assigned TRBD1 or TRBD2 (6 bases each). The germline V gene encodes CDR1 SQVTM and CDR2 ANQGSEA. V was clipped by 4 bases and J by 5 bases, with 18 bases between them. This CDR3 is 15 amino acids long. The DNA for the CDR3 is TGCAGCGTTGGTTTAGGGGGAGGAGTACACAATGAGCAGTTCTTC. The encoded protein is CSVGLGGGVHNEQFF.

CDR3 nucleotides: TGTGCCAGCAGCGTAGGTGCAAGGGGGGCCGGGGAGCTGTTTTTT. Its translation is CASSVGARGAGELFF. This sequence joins TRBV9 and TRBJ2-2, with D perhaps TRBD1 or TRBD2 (6 bases each). The CDR3 has 15 amino acids. Germline-derived CDR1 and CDR2 are SGDLS and YYNGEE. V shed 0 bases and J shed 6 bases, with 12 bases lying between them.